A single sample is the source of the 20 T cell receptor beta chains below, sequenced in a study of blood T cell repertoires in COVID-19. Generated by immunoSEQ multiplex PCR, the TCRdb table keeps only in-frame clones and is missing some. This repertoire shows about 210,000 clones, 92% found once; its top ten account for approximately 1.2%. Material: peripheral blood. The receptors stem from a man aged 25 to 45 with acute or convalescent COVID-19.

This sequence joins TRBV5-4 and TRBJ2-7; 8 bases are a match to TRBD1. CDR3 length: 15 residues. V lost 2 bases and J lost 4; bases outside the gene matches: 8. CDR1 is SGHNT and CDR2 is YYREEE in the germline V gene (reference sequence). CDR3 DNA sequence: TGTGCCAGCAGCTTCTTCAGACAGGGGAAATACGAGCAGTACTTC. This translates into CASSFFRQGKYEQYF. The variable domain in full, completed from reference TRBV5-4 and TRBJ2-7, reads ETGVTQSPTHLIKTRGQQVTLRCSSQSGHNTVSWYQQALGQGPQFIFQYYREEENGRGNFPPRFSGLQFPNYSSELNVNALELDDSALYLCASSFFRQGKYEQYFGPGTRLTVT.

V gene TRBV11-2 combines with J gene TRBJ1-2; tentative D call: TRBD1 (5 bases). This CDR3 is 14 amino acids long. Trimming removed 10 bases at V and 4 bases at J, with 19 bases between. Germline values: CDR1 SGHAT, CDR2 FQNNGV. The DNA for the CDR3 is TGTGCCACCTCCCCGATTAAGGGGATCTATGGCTACACCTTC. This sequence encodes CATSPIKGIYGYTF.

The chain has TRBV7-9 and TRBJ2-7; D unresolved. Germline CDR1 SEHNR, CDR2 FQNEAQ (reference sequence). Trimming took off 4 bases at V and 3 bases at J, with 10 bases between the two ends. This CDR3 is built from 13 residues. CDR3 sequence: CASSSVASYEQYF. The CDR3 DNA reads TGTGCCAGCAGCTCAGTTGCTAGCTACGAGCAGTACTTC.

The genes are TRBV19 and TRBJ2-1; D not certain. CDR3 length: 12 residues. V was pared by 1 base and J by 7 bases, with 5 bases between. Germline CDR1 and CDR2: LNHDA and SQIVND (reference sequence). CDR3 in amino acids: CASSIGGNEQFF. The CDR3 nucleotides are TGTGCCAGTAGTATAGGCGGTAATGAGCAGTTCTTC.

The rearrangement joins TRBV28 to TRBJ2-1, with TRBD2 matching 9 bases. Germline CDR1 is MDHEN and CDR2 is SYDVKM. The V gene end was trimmed by 6 bases and the J gene end by 6 bases; junction bases not matched to a gene: 9. The CDR3 loop spans 15 amino acids. The CDR3 DNA reads TGTGCCAGCAGGGTTCTGGGACTAGCCTCCAATGAGCAGTTCTTC. Protein: CASRVLGLASNEQFF.

The rearrangement joins TRBV5-1 to TRBJ2-3; 12 positions agree with TRBD2. With 3 bases clipped from V and 2 bases from J, the junction kept 4 bases outside the gene matches. The CDR3 is 16 amino acids. Germline loops: CDR1 SGHRS, CDR2 YFSETQ. The CDR3 region is CASSSTSGGYTDTQYF. The CDR3 bases are TGCGCCAGCAGCTCGACTAGCGGGGGATACACAGATACGCAGTATTTT.

The J gene is TRBJ1-2, the V gene TRBV6-1, with a possible D match to TRBD1 (5 bases). Germline V gene sequence: CDR1 MNHNS, CDR2 SASEGT. The CDR3 covers 13 residues. Between the trimmed V and J ends, which lost 1 base and 4 bases, there was a span of 7 bases. CDR3 sequence: CASSEEQVYGYTF. DNA for the CDR3: TGTGCCAGCAGTGAAGAACAGGTCTATGGCTACACCTTC.

The J gene is TRBJ2-1, the V gene TRBV6-4, with 7 bases matching TRBD1. The trim removed 4 bases at V and 0 bases at J, leaving 3 bases unmatched. Germline V gives CDR1 MRHNA, CDR2 SNTAGT. The CDR3 loop spans 15 amino acids. The CDR3 region is CASSVNRGSYNEQFF. The CDR3 coding sequence is TGTGCCAGCAGTGTGAACAGGGGCTCCTACAATGAGCAGTTCTTC.

This chain joins TRBV7-6 and TRBJ2-1; 8 nucleotides agree with TRBD2. The CDR3 sequence is 15 residues long. The J segment lost 10 bases and the V segment lost 3 bases, leaving 11 bases of the junction unmatched. Looked up from germline, CDR1 is SGHVS and CDR2 is FNYEAQ. The CDR3 protein is CASSFAGGAVSEQFF. The CDR3 DNA is TGTGCCAGCAGCTTCGCCGGGGGGGCCGTTTCGGAGCAGTTCTTC.

The genes are TRBV4-2 and TRBJ1-2; weak D call: TRBD1 (6 bases). Trimming took off 4 bases at V and 7 bases at J, with 19 bases between the two ends. Germline assignment: CDR1 LGHNA and CDR2 YNFKEQ. This CDR3 is built from 15 residues. This CDR3 is CASSLKPRGLGGYTF. The DNA of the CDR3 is TGTGCCAGCAGCCTTAAACCGCGGGGGCTGGGTGGCTACACCTTC.

The V and J genes are TRBV18 and TRBJ1-5, with 8 bases aligning to TRBD1. Trimming took 3 bases from V and 0 from J; bases not matched to a gene: 7. CDR3 length equals 17 residues. Germline V gene sequence: CDR1 KGHSH, CDR2 LQKENI. The chain's CDR3 is CASSPSTGANSNQPQHF. As DNA, the CDR3 is TGTGCCAGCTCACCCTCGACAGGGGCAAATAGCAATCAGCCCCAGCATTTT.

This clone appeared a few times. V gene TRBV30 combines with J gene TRBJ2-7; D unclear. V lost 1 base, J lost 3 bases, and 7 bases lay in between. Germline V gene data show CDR1 as GTSNPN and CDR2 as SVGIG (reference sequence). There are 12 residues in the CDR3. The CDR3 DNA reads TGTGCCTGGAGTGGGCTTCTCTACGAGCAGTACTTC. Protein sequence: CAWSGLLYEQYF.

V usage is TRBV10-3 and J usage is TRBJ2-1; 7 bases are shared with TRBD2. J gave up 2 bases and V 8 bases, and 12 bases lay outside the gene matches. CDR1 is ENHRY, CDR2 SYGVKD, per germline. The CDR3 runs 16 residues. Here the CDR3 DNA reads TGTGCCATCCTGGGGGATGCGGGGGTCGCCTACAATGAGCAGTTCTTC. As protein: CAILGDAGVAYNEQFF.

The gene calls are TRBV5-4 and TRBJ1-3; 8 bases align to TRBD1. The length of the CDR3 is 16 residues. CDR1 is SGHNT and CDR2 is YYREEE in the germline V gene (reference sequence). V gave up 3 bases and J gave up 0 bases; unmatched junction bases: 5. The CDR3 DNA sequence: TGTGCCAGCAGCTCAGGGGGCTTCTCCTCTGGAAACACCATATATTTT. Translated, it gives CASSSGGFSSGNTIYF. The full variable domain, with the rest looked up from reference TRBV5-4 and TRBJ1-3, is ETGVTQSPTHLIKTRGQQVTLRCSSQSGHNTVSWYQQALGQGPQFIFQYYREEENGRGNFPPRFSGLQFPNYSSELNVNALELDDSALYLCASSSGGFSSGNTIYFGEGSWLTVV.

This chain links TRBV7-3 with TRBJ1-2; D gene ambiguous. Trimming removed 4 bases at V and 2 bases at J, with 11 bases between. Germline V gives CDR1 SGHTA, CDR2 FQGTGA. The CDR3 length is 14 residues. Here the CDR3 DNA reads TGTGCCAGCAGCTCTCGCGGAGCGAACTATGGCTACACCTTC. Its translation is CASSSRGANYGYTF.

The sample holds one count of this clone. The rearrangement uses TRBV15 and TRBJ2-5, with 7 bases fitting TRBD1. Germline trimming cut 3 bases from V and 4 bases from J; bases unmatched to any gene: 11. Germline V gene lookup returns CDR1 LNHNV and CDR2 YYDKDF (reference sequence). This CDR3 contains 16 residues. CDR3 protein: CATSRGLTGLSETQYF. The CDR3 DNA follows: TGTGCCACCAGCAGGGGGTTGACAGGGCTTTCAGAGACCCAGTACTTC.

The chain is built from TRBV19 and TRBJ1-1; TRBD1 is a possible D gene (6 bases). Germline V lookup: CDR1 LNHDA, CDR2 SQIVND (reference sequence). V lost 9 bases and J lost 4, with 36 bases in between. The CDR3 consists of 20 residues. The CDR3 is CASNTAPGQTVKDRSTEAFF. The CDR3 coding sequence is TGTGCCAGCAATACAGCTCCCGGACAGACGGTAAAGGACCGGAGCACTGAAGCTTTCTTT.

CDR3 sequence reads: CASSSGTSSHEQYF. CDR3 bases: TGTGCCAGCAGCTCAGGCACTAGCAGCCACGAGCAGTACTTC. The V gene is TRBV5-4, the J gene TRBJ2-7; D possibly corresponds to TRBD2 (6 bases). Germline V gene data show CDR1 as SGHNT and CDR2 as YYREEE (reference sequence). The CDR3 is 14 residues long. V was clipped by 3 bases and J by 5 bases, with 15 bases between them.

This sequence joins TRBV2 and TRBJ2-1; no definite D call. Trimming took 6 bases from V and 9 from J, leaving 18 bases between them. The CDR3 runs 14 residues. In germline, CDR1 is SNHLY, CDR2 FYNNEI. The CDR3 here is CASSRQGSRAEQFF. CDR3 coding DNA: TGTGCCAGCAGCAGACAAGGCTCCCGCGCTGAGCAGTTCTTC.

The genes are TRBV29-1 and TRBJ1-3; D is uncertain. This CDR3 contains 15 residues. In germline, CDR1 is SQVTM, CDR2 ANQGSEA. Trimming stripped 4 bases from V and 0 bases from J, with 13 bases between. The CDR3: CSVALGQNSGNTIYF. The CDR3 DNA reads TGCAGCGTTGCTCTTGGGCAGAACTCTGGAAACACCATATATTTT.